The entry below describes one T cell receptor beta chain. This sample was taken from a study of shared clonotypes between healthy human individuals. Looking at the study overall: The donors, two women and three men, were aged 18 to 49.

Sequencing used immunoSEQ multiplex PCR; TCRdb keeps in-frame clones, though not all of them. The sample has over a million clones, around 95% seen once; the top ten hold roughly 1.1%. This CDR3 has 15 residues. Germline CDR1 and CDR2: SGHAT and FQNNGV. Trimming removed 5 bases from V and 5 bases from J, with 16 bases in between. The source material was naive CD4+ T cells sorted from blood. Subset indicated: CD45RA+ positively selected. J is TRBJ1-5 and V is TRBV11-2; D remains unclear. This clonotype was obtained from a man under 40 in good health. Here the CDR3 DNA reads TGTGCCAGCAGCCCGGGGTTCGGGTCTGATCAGCCCCAGCATTTT. It encodes CASSPGFGSDQPQHF.